These 9 T cell receptor beta chains were all obtained from the same sample, sequenced in a study of blood T cell repertoires in COVID-19. TCRdb keeps only in-frame clones here, not all; method: immunoSEQ multiplex PCR. The sample consists of approximately 270,000 clones, about 89% of them appearing once. Sequenced material: peripheral blood. The receptor set was obtained from a man aged 50 or older with acute or convalescent COVID-19.

This rearrangement joins TRBV27 to TRBJ1-1, with 8 positions matching TRBD1. V shed 6 bases, J shed 1 base, and the junction held 7 bases outside the gene matches. The V gene's germline CDR1 is MNHEY and CDR2 SMNVEV (reference sequence). CDR3 size: 15 residues. The CDR3 loop is CASSPYGQGNTEAFF. CDR3 in DNA: TGTGCCAGCAGCCCATACGGACAGGGGAACACTGAAGCTTTCTTT.

A word on this clone: Sequence at one end of the junction differs from germline and may be a read error. The gene calls are TRBV5-5 and TRBJ1-5; D is ambiguous. The CDR3 is made up of 14 amino acids. The V gene's germline CDR1 is SGHKS and CDR2 YYEKEE (reference sequence). As DNA, the CDR3 is TGTGCCAGCAGCTTGGTGCCTAGCAGTCAGCCCCAGCATTTT. It translates to CASSLVPSSQPQHF.

The chain couples TRBV9 to TRBJ2-2; 9 bases match TRBD1. This CDR3 contains 15 residues. V lost 4 bases, J lost 8 bases, and 9 bases stayed unmatched. The V gene's germline CDR1 is SGDLS and CDR2 YYNGEE. CDR3 DNA: TGTGCCAGCAGCACCGGACAGGGGAAGGGAGGGGAGCTGTTTTTT. Its protein product is CASSTGQGKGGELFF.

Written as DNA, the CDR3 is TGTGCCAGCAGCCCAGGGCAGACGGAGGGCTACGAGCAGTACTTC. Translated, it gives CASSPGQTEGYEQYF. The gene calls are TRBV28 and TRBJ2-7, with a tentative D call TRBD2 (6 bases). Between the trimmed V and J ends, which lost 6 bases and 3 bases, there was a span of 18 bases. From germline, CDR1 is MDHEN and CDR2 SYDVKM. This CDR3 is built from 15 residues. The complete variable domain, with remaining parts taken from reference TRBV28 and TRBJ2-7, reads DVKVTQSSRYLVKRTGEKVFLECVQDMDHENMFWYRQDPGLGLRLIYFSYDVKMKEKGDIPEGYSVSREKKERFSLILESASTNQTSMYLCASSPGQTEGYEQYFGPGTRLTVT.

CDR3 nucleotide sequence: TGTGCCAGCAGCTTAGGTACGGGATACGAGCAGTACTTC. Translation: CASSLGTGYEQYF. The chain couples TRBV11-3 to TRBJ2-7; D is perhaps TRBD2 (5 bases). The CDR3 contains 13 residues. Trimming took 1 base from V and 4 from J, leaving 8 bases between them. Germline CDR1 reads SGHNT; CDR2 reads YENEEA.

The V call is TRBV7-6, the J call TRBJ1-6, with D perhaps matching TRBD1 (5 bases). This CDR3 has 15 amino acids. CDR1 SGHVS and CDR2 FNYEAQ come from the germline V gene. Trimming left V 1 base short and J 9 bases short, with 13 bases between. The CDR3 region has the DNA TGTGCCAGCAGCTTAGGGTCAGGGTTCGGTTCACCCCTCCACTTT. Translated: CASSLGSGFGSPLHF.

The chain joins TRBV6-5 to TRBJ2-7; D is perhaps TRBD2 (6 bases). V was cut by 5 bases and J by 7 bases, with 18 bases left in between. The CDR3 is 14 amino acids. The germline gives CDR1 MNHEY, CDR2 SVGAGI. CDR3: CASSTGTDLSEQYF. For the CDR3, the DNA is TGTGCCAGCAGTACCGGGACTGACCTCTCTGAGCAGTACTTC.

The chain has TRBV2 and TRBJ2-1; TRBD2 agrees at 7 bases. Germline CDR1 is SNHLY and CDR2 is FYNNEI. V lost 8 bases and J lost 9; bases outside the gene matches: 13. This CDR3 has 14 amino acids. Here the CDR3 reads CASGAFQRGGEQFF. CDR3 nucleotides: TGTGCCAGCGGGGCCTTCCAGCGGGGTGGTGAGCAGTTCTTC.

The J gene is TRBJ1-1, the V gene TRBV25-1, with D possibly matching TRBD1 (5 bases). Trimming removed 5 bases at V and 4 bases at J, with 14 bases between. CDR1 and CDR2 (germline): MGHDK, SYGVNS. The CDR3 totals 14 residues. The CDR3 nucleotides are TGTGCCAGCAGTCTGGAGGGGATGGGCACTGAAGCTTTCTTT. This sequence encodes CASSLEGMGTEAFF.